The clone carrying this T cell receptor (beta chain) was counted only a few times. Antigen unknown. TCRdb recomputed calls from the reads with MiXCR, one row per CDR3 protein. The sample includes roughly 860,000 distinct CDR3 sequences, about 30% of them seen just once. The sample belongs to a study of T cell repertoires in cytomegalovirus infection. The overall study: Through public TCR beta signatures, both CMV infection and matching HLA type were indicated.

Study results and limitations: Adding up the frequency of public TCR beta families identified people who carried CMV plus the relevant HLA.

The TCR sequence derives from a human donor in good health (CMV status not recorded). Some clones in this sample may be carry-over from other donors' samples. The input for sequencing was cultured CD8+ T cells from PBMCs, taken from culture after CMV antigen stimulation.

The CDR3, as DNA: TGTGCCAGCAGTTTAAGGGACTCCAAGCGGTCCACTGAAGCTTTCTTT. Amino acid sequence: CASSLRDSKRSTEAFF. The chain recombines TRBV12-3 or TRBV12-4 with TRBJ1-1, with a tentative D call TRBD1 (5 bases). V lost 2 bases, J lost 4 bases, and 17 bases lay in between. The CDR3 totals 16 residues.